Shown below are 14 T cell receptor beta chains from a single sample sequenced in a study of CD4+ T cells in melanoma (dated by TCRdb to between 2022 and 2023). The library was generated by the immunoSEQ multiplex PCR assay. Drawn from immuneACCESS, this table holds only the in-frame rearrangements with V and J called that TCRdb kept. Clones are partly lost; checked studies trace under half to an unresolved V gene and leave the rest unexplained. The sample yields some 9,100 clones; about 70% were counted once. Clones ranked in the top ten supply around 20% of the sample. Sequenced: peripheral blood. The source is a human donor with melanoma.

The V call is TRBV18, the J call TRBJ1-2, with TRBD1 as a possible D gene (6 bases). V was cut by 3 bases and J by 8 bases, with 19 bases left in between. CDR3 size: 15 residues. Germline CDR1 reads KGHSH; CDR2 reads LQKENI. CDR3 protein: CASSPMVTGGDGYTF. The CDR3 DNA reads TGTGCCAGCTCACCCATGGTTACGGGGGGCGACGGCTACACCTTC. The full variable domain, rest sourced from reference TRBV18 and TRBJ1-2, is NAGVMQNPRHLVRRRGQEARLRCSPMKGHSHVYWYRQLPEEGLKFMVYLQKENIIDESGMPKERFSAEFPKEGPSILRIQQVVRGDSAAYFCASSPMVTGGDGYTFGSGTRLTVV.

The CDR3 DNA reads as TGTGCCAGCAGCCCACGGCGGGACAGAAGAGTCTACGAGCAGTACTTC. Protein sequence: CASSPRRDRRVYEQYF. The chain combines TRBV11-2 with TRBJ2-7; tentative D call: TRBD1 (7 bases). The CDR3 runs 16 residues. Trimming removed 5 bases at V and 3 bases at J, with 20 bases between. The germline gives CDR1 SGHAT, CDR2 FQNNGV.

CDR3 nucleotide sequence: TGTGCCTGGAGCCCCATGGGTGAAAAACTGTTTTTT. Encoded protein: CAWSPMGEKLFF. This chain joins TRBV30 and TRBJ1-4, with D uncertain. Looked up from germline, CDR1 is GTSNPN and CDR2 is SVGIG (reference sequence). The CDR3 is 12 residues long. V shed 3 bases and J shed 7 bases, with 9 bases lying between them.

A few counts support this clone. This chain uses TRBV11-3 with TRBJ2-2; 9 bases align to TRBD2. Trimming at V came to 3 bases and at J to 1 base, leaving 3 bases not matched to a gene. Germline V gene sequence: CDR1 SGHNT, CDR2 YENEEA. The CDR3 is made up of 16 amino acids. The CDR3 bases are TGTGCCAGCAGCTTCCCGACTAGCGGGAACACCGGGGAGCTGTTTTTT. Translated, it gives CASSFPTSGNTGELFF.

About this clone itself: One end of the junction fails to match germline, which may point to a read error. V is TRBV7-2 and J is TRBJ2-7, with 9 bases identical to TRBD1. The CDR3 contains 14 residues. Germline-derived CDR1 and CDR2 are SGHTA and FQGNSA. The CDR3 sequence: CASSSGTGNFEQCF. In DNA, the CDR3 is TGTGCCAGCAGCTCGGGGACAGGGAATTTCGAGCAGTGCTTC.

The V gene is TRBV19, the J gene TRBJ2-5; possibly TRBD2 for D (5 bases). This CDR3 region has 16 residues. Per germline, CDR1 LNHDA and CDR2 SQIVND (reference sequence). V was trimmed by 4 bases and J by 5 bases, leaving 20 bases between them. Here the CDR3 reads CASSTQPGLPGETQYF. CDR3 sequence (DNA): TGTGCCAGTAGTACTCAACCAGGACTCCCGGGTGAGACCCAGTACTTC.

The genes are TRBV7-2 and TRBJ2-1, with 15 bases matching TRBD2. CDR3 length equals 17 residues. Germline CDR1 SGHTA, CDR2 FQGNSA. Trimming took 4 bases from V and 4 from J; bases not matched to a gene: 5. The DNA of the CDR3 is TGTGCCAGCAGCTGGGGACTAGCGGGGGGTCGGTACAATGAGCAGTTCTTC. Amino acid sequence: CASSWGLAGGRYNEQFF.

This clone was observed a single time. The J gene is TRBJ1-1, the V gene TRBV14, with no clear D. Germline V gene data show CDR1 as SGHDN and CDR2 as FVKESK. Trimming pared 5 bases from V and 0 bases from J, leaving 4 bases between. This CDR3 is built from 12 residues. The CDR3, as DNA: TGTGCCAGCAGCTTGTTGAACACTGAAGCTTTCTTT. This translates into CASSLLNTEAFF.

The gene calls are TRBV5-1 and TRBJ2-1; D may be TRBD1 or TRBD2 (7 bases each). The CDR3 has 16 residues. Per the germline V gene, CDR1 is SGHRS and CDR2 is YFSETQ. V lost 6 bases and J lost 0, with 16 bases in between. CDR3 loop: CASTQGGQSSYNEQFF. CDR3 bases: TGCGCCAGCACCCAGGGGGGGCAAAGCTCCTACAATGAGCAGTTCTTC.

In this sample, this clone turned up once. The genes are TRBV28 and TRBJ1-5; 7 positions agree with TRBD1. The CDR3 contains 14 residues. Trimming cost V 8 bases and J 6 bases; bases outside gene matches: 10. Germline V gene lookup returns CDR1 MDHEN and CDR2 SYDVKM. Here the CDR3 reads CASSGGGGIQPQHF. The CDR3 nucleotides are TGTGCCAGCTCAGGGGGAGGGGGGATTCAGCCCCAGCATTTT.

The V gene is TRBV28, the J gene TRBJ1-5, with D possibly being TRBD1 (6 bases). Trimming removed 6 bases at V and 2 bases at J, with 11 bases between. The CDR3 length is 14 residues. From germline, CDR1 is MDHEN and CDR2 SYDVKM. The CDR3 spells CASRGQYGNQPQHF. The CDR3 DNA sequence: TGTGCCAGCAGAGGACAGTACGGCAATCAGCCCCAGCATTTT.

This chain joins TRBV2 and TRBJ1-2, with no clear D. Trimming stripped 2 bases from V and 6 bases from J, with 13 bases between. This CDR3 region has 14 residues. CDR1 and CDR2 from the germline V gene are SNHLY and FYNNEI. For the CDR3, the DNA is TGTGCCAGCAGTGAAAGGGCAGGATCCAATGGCTACACCTTC. Amino acid sequence: CASSERAGSNGYTF.

This rearrangement joins TRBV15 to TRBJ2-4; 10 positions match TRBD1. This CDR3 has 16 residues. The V gene end was trimmed by 0 bases and the J gene end by 8 bases; junction bases not matched to a gene: 7. Per germline, CDR1 LNHNV and CDR2 YYDKDF (reference sequence). The CDR3 reads CATSRDRDRGRDIQYF. In DNA, the CDR3 is TGTGCCACCAGCAGAGATCGGGACAGGGGACGGGACATTCAGTACTTC.

V usage is TRBV5-1 and J usage is TRBJ2-5, with 7 bases matching TRBD2. V lost 1 base and J lost 5; bases outside the gene matches: 5. Germline V gene data show CDR1 as SGHRS and CDR2 as YFSETQ. This CDR3 contains 14 residues. CDR3 bases: TGCGCCAGCAGCTTGCAGCGGGGCGGGGAGACCCAGTACTTC. This sequence encodes CASSLQRGGETQYF. Using reference TRBV5-1 and TRBJ2-5 for the parts outside the CDR3, the full variable domain is KAGVTQTPRYLIKTRGQQVTLSCSPISGHRSVSWYQQTPGQGLQFLFEYFSETQRNKGNFPGRFSGRQFSNSRSEMNVSTLELGDSALYLCASSLQRGGETQYFGPGTRLLVL.